Listed below are T cell receptor beta chains from one sample, sequenced in a study of spatial heterogeneity in lung cancer. TCRdb fed the 5' RACE reads into MiXCR, producing one record per CDR3 protein. The data hold around 120,000 distinct CDR3 sequences, with less than 15% observed a single time. The sample in question was PBMCs, obtained at follow-up. The origin of the receptors is a male donor with early-stage non-small cell lung cancer. CDR3s include the opening cysteine and the closing phenylalanine or tryptophan. The order of the fields is V gene, D gene, J gene, clone size, CDR3 protein, CDR3 DNA. A D gene is named only where the DNA matches it firmly. Clone sizes are given selectively: once, few, many, or a class where the clone is expanded.

>TRBV6-4|TRBD1|TRBJ1-1|NA
CASRGQGDTEAFF
TGTGCCAGCAGGGGACAGGGAGACACTGAAGCTTTCTTT
>TRBV28|TRBD1|TRBJ2-7|many
CASSLPLWDRGPREQYF
TGTGCCAGCAGTTTACCCCTATGGGACAGGGGGCCTCGAGAGCAGTACTTC
>TRBV24-1|NA|TRBJ2-7|many
CATSDPTVPYEQYF
TGTGCCACCAGTGACCCCACAGTCCCCTACGAGCAGTACTTC
>TRBV11-2|NA|TRBJ2-1|NA
CASSLGRTSVQFF
TGTGCCAGCAGCTTAGGACGGACTTCTGTGCAGTTCTTC
>TRBV19|NA|TRBJ2-3|NA
CASRSTGHSTDTQYF
TGTGCCTCCCGCTCCACAGGTCATAGCACAGATACGCAGTATTTT
>TRBV6-6|NA|TRBJ1-5|NA
CASSGVTDQPQHF
TGTGCCAGCAGTGGCGTCACCGATCAGCCCCAGCATTTT
>TRBV27|TRBD1|TRBJ1-2|NA
CASSRAGQEHYGYTF
TGTGCCAGCAGTCGGGCGGGACAGGAACACTATGGCTACACCTTC
>TRBV7-2|TRBD1|TRBJ2-7|many
CASSRGQALYEQYF
TGTGCCAGCAGCCGGGGACAGGCTCTCTACGAGCAGTACTTC
>TRBV7-2|TRBD1|TRBJ2-1|many
CASSLAFRGTGAYNEQFF
TGTGCCAGCAGCTTAGCCTTCCGCGGGACAGGTGCCTACAATGAGCAGTTCTTC
>TRBV12-3/TRBV12-4|NA|TRBJ1-2|NA
CASSRDSYGYTF
TGTGCCAGCAGCCGCGACAGCTATGGCTACACCTTC
>TRBV7-9|TRBD2|TRBJ2-5|many
CASSLLGSGGETQYF
TGTGCCAGCAGCTTACTCGGAAGCGGGGGTGAGACCCAGTACTTC
>TRBV24-1|TRBD1|TRBJ2-2|few
CATSAVRTGSTGELFF
TGTGCCACCAGTGCTGTACGGACAGGGTCCACCGGGGAGCTGTTTTTT
>TRBV6-1|TRBD1|TRBJ1-2|NA
CGSSAGTVAYGYTF
TGTGGCAGCAGTGCCGGGACAGTAGCGTATGGCTACACCTTC
>TRBV29-1|NA|TRBJ2-5|many
CSSRHREETQYF
TGCAGCTCCCGACACAGGGAAGAGACCCAGTACTTC
>TRBV5-1|NA|TRBJ2-7|few
CASSPTTVSYEQYF
TGCGCCAGCAGCCCCACGACCGTTTCCTACGAGCAGTACTTC
>TRBV14|TRBD2|TRBJ2-1|many
CASSMTSGVYEQFF
TGTGCCAGCAGCATGACTAGCGGGGTCTATGAGCAGTTCTTC
>TRBV11-2|NA|TRBJ1-2|many
CASSLVAGEGYTF
TGTGCCAGCAGCTTAGTGGCAGGGGAGGGCTACACCTTC
>TRBV7-8|TRBD1|TRBJ1-5|NA
CASSLGDRGGNQPQHF
TGTGCCAGCAGCCTGGGGGACAGGGGTGGCAATCAGCCCCAGCATTTT
>TRBV9|NA|TRBJ2-5|few
CASSVAPGTRETQYF
TGTGCCAGCAGCGTAGCCCCGGGGACCCGAGAGACCCAGTACTTC
>TRBV6-5|NA|TRBJ1-1|NA
CASSYGVWDTEAFF
TGTGCCAGCAGTTATGGGGTTTGGGACACTGAAGCTTTCTTT
>TRBV28|NA|TRBJ1-2|few
CASSSRSSKYGYTF
TGTGCCAGCAGTTCGAGGTCCAGCAAATATGGCTACACCTTC
>TRBV5-1|NA|TRBJ2-7|few
CASSLEVASYEQYF
TGCGCCAGCAGCTTGGAAGTCGCCTCCTACGAGCAGTACTTC
>TRBV27|TRBD1|TRBJ1-2|many
CASSLSGTGGYGYTF
TGTGCCAGCAGTTTGTCCGGGACAGGGGGATATGGCTACACCTTC
>TRBV4-2|TRBD1|TRBJ2-3|many
CASSQADRGASTDTQYF
TGTGCCAGCAGCCAAGCCGACAGGGGCGCGAGCACAGATACGCAGTATTTT
>TRBV5-6|NA|TRBJ2-1|NA
CASSPRDPRYNEQFF
TGTGCCAGCAGCCCGAGGGACCCTCGGTACAATGAGCAGTTCTTC
>TRBV18|NA|TRBJ1-5|few
CASSLAGGPLGNQPQHF
TGTGCCAGCTCACTTGCGGGGGGCCCCCTGGGCAATCAGCCCCAGCATTTT
>TRBV10-3|NA|TRBJ2-7|many
CAISSGYEQYF
TGTGCCATCAGTTCCGGTTACGAGCAGTACTTC
>TRBV15|NA|TRBJ2-3|many
CATSRASRSDTQYF
TGTGCCACCAGCAGAGCTTCGAGGTCAGATACGCAGTATTTT
>TRBV12-3/TRBV12-4|NA|TRBJ1-1|many
CASSLVGRTEAFF
TGTGCCAGCAGTTTAGTGGGAAGGACTGAAGCTTTCTTT
>TRBV28|TRBD1|TRBJ1-4|NA
CASRSTGGGEKLFF
TGTGCCAGCCGATCGACAGGGGGCGGTGAAAAACTGTTTTTT
>TRBV29-1|NA|TRBJ1-2|many
CSVRQLYGYTF
TGCAGCGTCCGACAGCTCTATGGCTACACCTTC
>TRBV28|TRBD1|TRBJ1-1|many
CASRSAGTGVNTEAFF
TGTGCCAGCAGGAGTGCCGGGACAGGGGTGAACACTGAAGCTTTCTTT
>TRBV12-3/TRBV12-4|NA|TRBJ1-2|many
CASSLEGGISKGYTF
TGTGCCAGCAGTTTAGAAGGGGGGATTTCGAAAGGCTACACCTTC
>TRBV12-3/TRBV12-4|TRBD1|TRBJ1-3|few
CASSLDRPSSGNTIYF
TGTGCCAGCAGTTTGGACAGGCCGAGCTCTGGAAACACCATATATTTT
>TRBV7-8|NA|TRBJ2-2|medium-sized
CASSLAGSVMGGELFF
TGTGCCAGCAGCTTAGCCGGTTCGGTCATGGGCGGGGAGCTGTTTTTT
>TRBV2|TRBD2|TRBJ2-3|NA
CASSRTSGATYTDTQYF
TGTGCCAGCAGTAGGACTAGCGGGGCTACTTACACAGATACGCAGTATTTT
>TRBV9|NA|TRBJ1-3|many
CASSVAASGNTIYF
TGTGCCAGCAGCGTAGCTGCCTCTGGAAACACCATATATTTT
>TRBV20-1|TRBD1|TRBJ1-2|few
CSGTGTGDYGYTF
TGCAGTGGGACCGGGACAGGGGATTATGGCTACACCTTC
>TRBV20-1|TRBD1|TRBJ1-4|few
CSASPGQGNEKLFF
TGCAGTGCTAGCCCGGGACAGGGGAATGAAAAACTGTTTTTT
>TRBV28|TRBD1|TRBJ2-7|many
CASSPPGQGAREQYF
TGTGCCAGCAGTCCACCGGGACAGGGGGCTCGCGAGCAGTACTTC
>TRBV20-1|TRBD1|TRBJ1-4|few
CSALDRAGEKLFF
TGCAGTGCTCTAGACAGGGCAGGGGAAAAACTGTTTTTT
>TRBV20-1|TRBD2|TRBJ2-4|many
CSARDPGGAANIQYF
TGCAGTGCTAGAGATCCCGGGGGGGCCGCAAACATTCAGTACTTC
>TRBV20-1|NA|TRBJ1-3|many
CSAGETGNTIYF
TGCAGTGCGGGGGAAACTGGAAACACCATATATTTT
>TRBV20-1|NA|TRBJ1-1|NA
CSATFRKSNTEAFF
TGCAGTGCTACATTTCGGAAGTCGAACACTGAAGCTTTCTTT
>TRBV5-1|NA|TRBJ1-6|few
CASSLETAGALHF
TGCGCCAGCAGCTTGGAGACAGCGGGGGCCCTCCACTTT